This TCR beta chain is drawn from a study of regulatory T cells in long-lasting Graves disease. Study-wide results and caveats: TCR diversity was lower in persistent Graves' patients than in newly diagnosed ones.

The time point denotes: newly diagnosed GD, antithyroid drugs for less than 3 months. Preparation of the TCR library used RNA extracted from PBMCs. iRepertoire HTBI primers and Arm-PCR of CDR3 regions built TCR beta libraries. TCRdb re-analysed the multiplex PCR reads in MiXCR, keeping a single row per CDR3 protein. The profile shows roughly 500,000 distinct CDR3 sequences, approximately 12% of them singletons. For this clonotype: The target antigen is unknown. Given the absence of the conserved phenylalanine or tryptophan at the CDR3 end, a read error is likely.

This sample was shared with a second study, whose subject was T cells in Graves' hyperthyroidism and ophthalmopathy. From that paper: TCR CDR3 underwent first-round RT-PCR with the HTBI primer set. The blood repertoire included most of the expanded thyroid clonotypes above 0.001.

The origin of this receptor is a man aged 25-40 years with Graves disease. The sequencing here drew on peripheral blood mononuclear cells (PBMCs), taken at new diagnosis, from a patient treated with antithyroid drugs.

The chain's CDR3 is CASGVGRITDTQYL. In DNA form, the CDR3 reads TGTGCCAGTGGGGTAGGGAGAATCACAGATACGCAGTATCTT. The rearrangement links TRBV11-2 to TRBJ2-3, with a tentative D call TRBD2 (5 bases). The CDR3 has 14 amino acids. Germline V gene data show CDR1 as SGHAT and CDR2 as FQNNGV. Trimming took off 9 bases at V and 2 bases at J, with 15 bases between the two ends.